This is a list of T cell receptor beta chains from one sample in a study of CD8+ T cells in alopecia areata. Repertoires were generated with immunoSEQ multiplex PCR, while TCRdb's copy carries only in-frame clones and drops some. The sample yields about 150,000 clones, 65% seen once. Sequenced material: CD4+ T cells sorted from blood, taken at week 4, from a patient treated with tofacitinib. Every receptor here comes from a human donor with alopecia areata. The CDR3 runs from the conserved cysteine through the conserved F or W. D genes are given only for firm matches. Clone sizes are given selectively: once, few, many, or a class where the clone is expanded.

V gene	D gene	J gene	clone size	CDR3 DNA	CDR3 protein
TRBV7-3	NA	TRBJ2-3	NA	TGTGCCAGCAGCTTAAGACCCCGCGAACATACGCAGTATTTT	CASSLRPREHTQYF
TRBV18	NA	TRBJ2-1	NA	TGTGCCAGCTCACCATGGCGGGATTCTTACAATGAGCAGTTCTTC	CASSPWRDSYNEQFF
TRBV28	NA	TRBJ2-1	NA	TGTGCCAGCAGTTTAGACACTGGCTCCTACAATGAGCAGTTCTTC	CASSLDTGSYNEQFF
TRBV4-1	TRBD2	TRBJ2-5	NA	TGCGCCAGCAGCCAAGATCACCCGACTAGCGGGGGGGCGAAGACCCAGTACTTC	CASSQDHPTSGGAKTQYF
TRBV30	NA	TRBJ2-3	once	TGTGCCTGGAGTGGTCTGGGGGCGGCACCCGGAGATACGCAGTATTTT	CAWSGLGAAPGDTQYF
TRBV5-1	NA	TRBJ2-1	NA	TGCGCCAGCAGCTTGGCGGGGGAAGATTCCTACAATGAGCAGTTCTTC	CASSLAGEDSYNEQFF
TRBV15	NA	TRBJ2-7	NA	TGTGCCACCAGCAGTCACCTACTGGGGTCGGGACCCTTCTCCTACGAGCAGTACTTC	CATSSHLLGSGPFSYEQYF
TRBV29-1	NA	TRBJ1-6	NA	TGCAGTGACCGACCGGATTTCAATTCACCCCTCCACTTT	CSDRPDFNSPLHF
TRBV27	TRBD2	TRBJ2-2	NA	TGTGCCAGCCGTAGCGGGGGGCTATACACCGGGGAGCTGTTTTTT	CASRSGGLYTGELFF
TRBV10-3	TRBD2	TRBJ2-5	NA	TGTGCCATCCGAAAGGGAGGGTACCAAGAGACCCAGTACTTC	CAIRKGGYQETQYF
TRBV29-1	TRBD1	TRBJ1-2	NA	TGCAGCGTTGAGGACAGGGGAGGCTATGGCTACACCTTC	CSVEDRGGYGYTF
TRBV15	NA	TRBJ2-2	NA	TGTGCCACCAGCAGAGATCAAGGGTCCCCCCACACCGGGGAGCTGTTTTTT	CATSRDQGSPHTGELFF
TRBV5-1	TRBD2	TRBJ2-5	NA	TGCGCCAGCAGCTTGAGCCCTAGCGGAATGGAGACCCAGTACTTC	CASSLSPSGMETQYF
TRBV7-9	NA	TRBJ2-3	NA	TGTGCCAGCAGCCGCTTAGGGGGTATCACAGATACGCAGTATTTT	CASSRLGGITDTQYF
TRBV2	NA	TRBJ1-2	NA	TGTGCCAGCAGTGAGGCAGACAGGAACTATGGCTACACCTTC	CASSEADRNYGYTF
TRBV30	TRBD1	TRBJ2-7	NA	TGTGCCTGGACCCGCGACAGGGAAAGGAACGAGCAGTACTTC	CAWTRDRERNEQYF
TRBV5-6	NA	TRBJ1-5	NA	TGTGCCAGCAGCTTGTGGGGTTTAAGTCAGCCCCAGCATTTT	CASSLWGLSQPQHF
TRBV18	NA	TRBJ2-3	few	TGTGCCAGCTCACGAGACAGGATTAGCACAGATACGCAGTATTTT	CASSRDRISTDTQYF
TRBV4-3	NA	TRBJ1-1	NA	TGCGCCAGCAGCCAAAATCAGGTCCTCGCCGAAGCTTTCTTT	CASSQNQVLAEAFF
TRBV9	NA	TRBJ2-3	NA	TGTGCCAGCAGCGTGAAATCCAGGGGTCAGGTTGTGGATACGCAGTATTTT	CASSVKSRGQVVDTQYF
TRBV29-1	TRBD1	TRBJ2-7	NA	TGCAGCGGGGGGACAGCAGTGGGCTACGAGCAGTACTTC	CSGGTAVGYEQYF
TRBV9	NA	TRBJ1-4	NA	TGTGCCAGCAGCGTAGGCAGTTATCCAACTAATGAAAAACTGTTTTTT	CASSVGSYPTNEKLFF
TRBV20-1	NA	TRBJ1-6	once	TGCAGTGCTAGGGAATCCGGGCCCCTCCACTTT	CSARESGPLHF
TRBV2	TRBD2	TRBJ2-1	NA	TGTGCCAGCAGTGTCCTAGCGGGGCTCAACAATGAGCAGTTCTTC	CASSVLAGLNNEQFF
TRBV5-1	NA	TRBJ1-2	once	TGCGCCAGCAGCTTGAACAGCGACTATGGCTACACCTTC	CASSLNSDYGYTF
TRBV2	NA	TRBJ2-3	NA	TGTGCCAGCAGTTACAGGGACGCGACAGATACGCAGTATTTT	CASSYRDATDTQYF
TRBV30	NA	TRBJ1-1	NA	TGTGCCTGGGCCTCCGGGACGGTTGAAGCTTTCTTT	CAWASGTVEAFF
TRBV5-1	NA	TRBJ1-5	NA	TGCGCCAGCAGCTTGTTCGGTCAGCCCCAGCATTTT	CASSLFGQPQHF
TRBV5-1	TRBD1	TRBJ2-7	NA	TGCGCCAGCAGCGGGACAGGGGGCTCCTACGAGCAGTACTTC	CASSGTGGSYEQYF
TRBV29-1	TRBD1	TRBJ2-6	NA	TGCAGCGTTGAAGTCGTGGGACAGAGGTTCTCTGGGGCCAACGTCCTGACTTTC	CSVEVVGQRFSGANVLTF
TRBV29-1	TRBD1	TRBJ1-1	NA	TGCAGCGTTGACAGAGTCAGGGGGAGAAGGACTGAAGCTTTCTTT	CSVDRVRGRRTEAFF
TRBV5-4	NA	TRBJ1-2	few	TGTGCCAGCAGCTCCGGGACGGACTATGGCTACACCTTC	CASSSGTDYGYTF
TRBV29-1	NA	TRBJ2-5	NA	TGCAGCGTAAACCGGGACCAAGAGACCCAGTACTTC	CSVNRDQETQYF
TRBV5-1	NA	TRBJ1-1	once	TGCGCCAGCAGCTTGCAACCGGTGAACACTGAAGCTTTCTTT	CASSLQPVNTEAFF
TRBV15	TRBD1	TRBJ1-2	NA	TGTGCCACCAGCAGGAGTGACAGGGGGCTTGGCTACACCTTC	CATSRSDRGLGYTF
TRBV9	NA	TRBJ2-7	few	TGTGCCAGCAGCGTAGGAAGGGTAGCCTACGAGCAGTACTTC	CASSVGRVAYEQYF
TRBV5-6	NA	TRBJ1-1	NA	TGTGCCAGCAGCTTGCAGGCGACCACTGAAGCTTTCTTT	CASSLQATTEAFF
TRBV30	TRBD1	TRBJ1-6	NA	TGTGCCTGGAGGGACAGGGTGAATTCACCCCTCCACTTT	CAWRDRVNSPLHF
TRBV30	NA	TRBJ2-5	NA	TGTGCCTGGACAGGTGGTGAGACCCAGTACTTC	CAWTGGETQYF
TRBV14	TRBD1	TRBJ2-7	few	TGTGCCAGCAGCCAATACGGGACAGCCATTGAGCAGTACTTC	CASSQYGTAIEQYF
TRBV30	NA	TRBJ2-5	NA	TGTGCCTGGAGTGTGGGACTCGGGGGAGCGGAGACCCAGTACTTC	CAWSVGLGGAETQYF
TRBV6-1	NA	TRBJ1-6	NA	TGTGCCAGCAGTGAAGCGTCAGTAGGGGTCCTCCACTTT	CASSEASVGVLHF
TRBV30	NA	TRBJ1-2	once	TGTGCCTGGAGTTATGGCCCCTATGGCTACACCTTC	CAWSYGPYGYTF
TRBV7-2	NA	TRBJ2-3	few	TGTGCCAGCAGCGCCCAGGTCCGCACAGATACGCAGTATTTT	CASSAQVRTDTQYF
TRBV29-1	NA	TRBJ2-3	NA	TGCAGCGGCGCTAGGGCAGGGACAGATACGCAGTATTTT	CSGARAGTDTQYF
TRBV20-1	NA	TRBJ2-5	NA	TGCAGTACCACAGGGCGAGAGACCCAGTACTTC	CSTTGRETQYF
TRBV30	TRBD1	TRBJ1-6	NA	TGTGCCTGGAGTGTATTGGGACAGGGGGGATCACCCCTCCACTTT	CAWSVLGQGGSPLHF
TRBV28	NA	TRBJ1-5	NA	TGTGCCAGCAGTCCCGTGAGGCGGCAGCCCCAGCATTTT	CASSPVRRQPQHF
TRBV30	TRBD1	TRBJ2-4	NA	TGTGCCTGGAGTGTCTCCCGCCGGACAGGGAAAAACATTCAGTACTTC	CAWSVSRRTGKNIQYF
TRBV11-1	NA	TRBJ1-2	NA	TGTGCCAGCAGCCGGGAGTCGATGGGGGGCTACACCTTC	CASSRESMGGYTF